These 14 T cell receptor beta chains were sequenced from one sample in a study of T cells in Graves' hyperthyroidism and ophthalmopathy. Using RNA transcripts as the source, TCR beta CDR3 regions were amplified. First-round RT-PCR targeting the TCR CDR3 was performed with the HTBI primer set. TCRdb fed the multiplex PCR reads into MiXCR, producing one record per CDR3 protein. The sample comprises about 700,000 distinct CDR3 sequences, less than 15% of which are singletons, and roughly 10% rests with the top ten. Material for sequencing was blood. Receptors were obtained from a young woman with Graves' hyperthyroidism.

In its sample, this clonotype was seen many times. The chain recombines TRBV6-2 or TRBV6-3 with TRBJ2-1; 9 nucleotides agree with TRBD1. Germline values: CDR1 MNHEY, CDR2 SVGEGT. This CDR3 has 15 amino acids. V was pared by 6 bases and J by 11 bases, with 14 bases of the junction left unmatched. For the CDR3, the DNA is TGTGCCAGCAGCCCTTACAGGGGGCGGATAGTCCAGCAGTTCTTC. Amino acids: CASSPYRGRIVQQFF.

In its sample, this clonotype was seen many times. The chain employs TRBV11-2 and TRBJ1-1; D is perhaps TRBD1 (6 bases). Germline V gives CDR1 SGHAT, CDR2 FQNNGV. The CDR3 sequence is 17 residues long. V lost 1 base and J 5 bases, leaving 20 bases between the germline ends. The CDR3 protein is CASSLARGRRGTTEAFF. CDR3 nucleotides: TGTGCCAGCAGCTTAGCGCGGGGGCGCAGAGGGACAACTGAAGCTTTCTTT. Supplemented by reference TRBV11-2 and TRBJ1-1, the full variable domain reads EAGVAQSPRYKIIEKRQSVAFWCNPISGHATLYWYQQILGQGPKLLIQFQNNGVVDDSQLPKDRFSAERLKGVDSTLKIQPAKLEDSAVYLCASSLARGRRGTTEAFFGQGTRLTVV.

V is TRBV29-1 and J is TRBJ2-1; no clear D gene. Trimming took off 0 bases at V and 0 bases at J, with 9 bases between the two ends. This CDR3 comprises 15 residues. Germline CDR1 reads SQVTM; CDR2 reads ANQGSEA. The CDR3 DNA follows: TGCAGCGTTGAAGATTACCCCCGCTCCTACAATGAGCAGTTCTTC. This encodes CSVEDYPRSYNEQFF.

At least ten counts were recorded for this clonotype. The chain has TRBV28 and TRBJ1-4, with D unclear. V shed 6 bases and J shed 7 bases, with 12 bases lying between them. CDR3 size: 13 residues. From germline, CDR1 is MDHEN and CDR2 SYDVKM. CDR3 nucleotide sequence: TGTGCCAGCAGGACGGGTGGTGGTGAAAAACTGTTTTTT. It is translated as CASRTGGGEKLFF.

This clonotype was recorded at least ten times. The chain links TRBV12-3 or TRBV12-4 to TRBJ2-7; TRBD2 agrees at 11 bases. With V trimmed by 6 bases and J by 6 bases, 10 bases remained unmatched. CDR3 length: 15 amino acids. CDR3 DNA sequence: TGTGCCAGCAGACATAGCGGGAGGGCCTCGGGCGAGCAGTACTTC. This gives the protein CASRHSGRASGEQYF.

This rearrangement joins TRBV11-2 to TRBJ1-1; D gene uncertain. Germline V lookup: CDR1 SGHAT, CDR2 FQNNGV. CDR3 length: 15 residues. V was clipped by 0 bases and J by 0 bases, with 8 bases between them. CDR3 DNA: TGTGCCAGCAGCTTAGACTCCGCCATGAACACTGAAGCTTTCTTT. Amino acid sequence: CASSLDSAMNTEAFF. Based on the CDR3 plus reference TRBV11-2 and TRBJ1-1, the full variable domain is EAGVAQSPRYKIIEKRQSVAFWCNPISGHATLYWYQQILGQGPKLLIQFQNNGVVDDSQLPKDRFSAERLKGVDSTLKIQPAKLEDSAVYLCASSLDSAMNTEAFFGQGTRLTVV.

A note on this clonotype: Just one base apart from a much larger clone, this may be a read error. V is TRBV7-2 and J is TRBJ1-2; the D is unclear. The CDR3 spans 15 residues. The germline V gene encodes CDR1 SGHTA and CDR2 FQGNSA. CDR3 nucleotide sequence: TGTGCCAGCAGCTTAGTGACAACAACACTCTATGGCTGCACCTTC. Translating gives CASSLVTTTLYGCTF. The variable domain in full, completed from reference TRBV7-2 and TRBJ1-2, reads GAGVSQSPSNKVTEKGKDVELRCDPISGHTALYWYRQSLGQGLEFLIYFQGNSAPDKSGLPSDRFSAERTGGSVSTLTIQRTQQEDSAVYLCASSLVTTTLYGCTFGSGTRLTVV.

On this clonotype: A much larger clone is a single base away; this may be a read error. The chain employs TRBV12-3 or TRBV12-4 and TRBJ1-2, with 10 bases lining up with TRBD1. This CDR3 spans 13 amino acids. The CDR3 DNA follows: TGTGCCAGCAGCACGGGACAGGGGTATGGCCACACCTTC. Amino acids: CASSTGQGYGHTF.

This clonotype was counted ten times or more. The chain employs TRBV7-2 and TRBJ1-2, with 7 bases matching TRBD1. V trimming: 4 bases; J trimming: 3 bases; junction bases outside the gene matches: 2. Germline lookup yields CDR1 SGHTA and CDR2 FQGNSA. The CDR3 spans 13 residues. The CDR3 nucleotides are TGTGCCAGCAGCTCTCAGGGGGACTATGGCTACACCTTC. This codes for CASSSQGDYGYTF.

This chain joins TRBV6-1 and TRBJ1-6, with D possibly matching TRBD1 (5 bases). The CDR3 has 11 residues. The V gene lost 8 bases and the J gene lost 14 bases, with 13 bases spanning the gap. Germline CDR1 and CDR2: MNHNS and SASEGT. The DNA for the CDR3 is TGTGCCAGCTCCGGGGGTTTCTCCCTCCACTTT. It codes for CASSGGFSLHF.

This clonotype occurred many times. J is TRBJ2-1 and V is TRBV11-2, with TRBD2 as a possible D gene (6 bases). Trimming shortened V by 4 bases and J by 3 bases, and 16 bases separated the two germline ends. CDR1 and CDR2 from the germline V gene are SGHAT and FQNNGV. The length of the CDR3 is 16 residues. This CDR3 is CASSSVADRHYNEQFF. The CDR3 DNA reads TGTGCCAGCAGCTCCGTAGCGGACCGTCACTACAATGAGCAGTTCTTC.

The table lists this clonotype with many counts. The chain couples TRBV7-3 to TRBJ1-6; no clear D gene. Trimming stripped 5 bases from V and 12 bases from J, with 20 bases between. CDR3 length: 15 residues. Germline lookup yields CDR1 SGHTA and CDR2 FQGTGA. The CDR3 is CASSQSGHPLEPLHF. Here the CDR3 DNA reads TGTGCCAGCAGCCAAAGCGGGCACCCCTTGGAACCCCTCCACTTT.

This clonotype was seen repeatedly, ten times or more. The V gene is TRBV7-9, the J gene TRBJ2-3; 14 bases match TRBD2. CDR3 length equals 16 residues. The V and J ends lost 4 bases and 5 bases, in that order; junction bases with no gene match: 5. The germline CDR1 and CDR2 sequences are SEHNR and FQNEAQ (reference sequence). CDR3 bases: TGTGCCAGCAGCTCGGGACTAGCGGGAGCGGTAGATACGCAGTATTTT. It yields the protein CASSSGLAGAVDTQYF.

This clonotype was counted only a few times. The genes are TRBV19 and TRBJ2-3; D is uncertain. The CDR3 spans 13 residues. The V end lost 8 bases, the J end lost 0 bases, and 9 bases lay between the germline ends. Germline V gene data show CDR1 as LNHDA and CDR2 as SQIVND (reference sequence). The CDR3 region is CASGIPSTDTQYF. CDR3 in DNA: TGTGCCAGTGGAATCCCCAGCACAGATACGCAGTATTTT.